There are a few counts of the clone carrying this T cell receptor (beta chain). The study excluded patients with uncontrolled infection, other autoimmune disease, pregnancy or lactation. The PBMCs studied were ones that came from 10 ml fresh peripheral blood. This entry belongs to a study of T cells in Graves' hyperthyroidism and ophthalmopathy. Germline V gene data show CDR1 as MNHEY and CDR2 as SVGEGT. The CDR3 contains 12 residues. Between the trimmed V and J ends, which lost 4 bases and 9 bases, there was a span of 11 bases. Researchers amplified the TCR beta CDR3 regions from RNA transcripts. With the HTBI primer set, the TCR CDR3 went through a first round of RT-PCR. TCRdb redid the calling of the multiplex PCR reads with MiXCR, one entry per CDR3 protein. Of approximately 640,000 distinct CDR3 sequences in the sample, roughly 17% were seen once.

This sequence originates from a man aged 45 to 65 with Graves' hyperthyroidism. Sequencing used blood. The rearrangement links TRBV6-2 or TRBV6-3 to TRBJ2-3; D may be TRBD1 (6 bases). Here the CDR3 DNA reads TGTGCCAGCAGTTTCAGGGGTACGACGCAGTATTTT. Translation: CASSFRGTTQYF.